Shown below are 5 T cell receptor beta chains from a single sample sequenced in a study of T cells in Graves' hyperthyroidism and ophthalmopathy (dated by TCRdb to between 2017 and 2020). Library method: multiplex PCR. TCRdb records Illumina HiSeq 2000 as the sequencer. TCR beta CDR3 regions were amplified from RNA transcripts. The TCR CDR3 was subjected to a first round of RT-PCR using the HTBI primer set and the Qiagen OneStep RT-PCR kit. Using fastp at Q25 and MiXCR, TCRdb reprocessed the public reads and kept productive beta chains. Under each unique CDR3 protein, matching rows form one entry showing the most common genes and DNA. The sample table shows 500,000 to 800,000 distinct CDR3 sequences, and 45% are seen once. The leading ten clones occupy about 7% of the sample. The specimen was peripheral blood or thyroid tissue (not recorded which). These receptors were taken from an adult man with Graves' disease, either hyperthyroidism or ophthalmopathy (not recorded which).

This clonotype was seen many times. CDR3 bases: TGTGCCATCAGTGAGTCGTCAGGGCCCGGCTACACCTTC. Translating it yields CAISESSGPGYTF. This chain links TRBV10-3 with TRBJ1-2; D is possibly TRBD1 (5 bases). V was trimmed by 0 bases and J by 8 bases, leaving 10 bases between them. Looked up from germline, CDR1 is ENHRY and CDR2 is SYGVKD. The CDR3 covers 13 residues.

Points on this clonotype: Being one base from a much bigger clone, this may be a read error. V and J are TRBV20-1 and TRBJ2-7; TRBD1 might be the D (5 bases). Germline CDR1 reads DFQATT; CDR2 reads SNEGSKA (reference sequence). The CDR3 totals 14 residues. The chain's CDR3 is CRARRGSSSYEQYF. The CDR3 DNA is TGCAGGGCTAGAAGGGGCTCCAGCTCCTACGAGCAGTACTTC.

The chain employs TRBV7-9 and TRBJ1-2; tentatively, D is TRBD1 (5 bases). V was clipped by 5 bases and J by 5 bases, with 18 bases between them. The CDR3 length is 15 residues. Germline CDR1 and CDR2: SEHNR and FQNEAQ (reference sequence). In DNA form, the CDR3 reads TGTGCCAGCAGCCCCCCGGGGGGGGGGGAGTATGGCTACACCTTC. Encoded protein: CASSPPGGGEYGYTF.

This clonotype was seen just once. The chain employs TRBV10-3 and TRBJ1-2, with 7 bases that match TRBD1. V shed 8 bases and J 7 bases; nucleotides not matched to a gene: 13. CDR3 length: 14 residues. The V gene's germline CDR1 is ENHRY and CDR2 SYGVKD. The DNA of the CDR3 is TGTGCCATCGCGAAGGCGCAGGGGGAAGGTGGCTACACCTTC. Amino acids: CAIAKAQGEGGYTF.

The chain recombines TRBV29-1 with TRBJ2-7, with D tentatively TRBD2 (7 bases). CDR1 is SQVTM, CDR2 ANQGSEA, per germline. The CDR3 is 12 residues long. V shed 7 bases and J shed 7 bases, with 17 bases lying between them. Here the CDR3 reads CSAHRGAREQYF. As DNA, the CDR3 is TGCAGCGCCCACCGGGGGGCCCGAGAGCAGTACTTC.